The 14 T cell receptor beta chains below come from one sample, sequenced in a study of metastatic and nonmetastatic thyroid tumors (dated by TCRdb to 2019 to 2021). No treatment had been received by any patient before thyroid surgery. Libraries were prepared through PCR. TCRdb lists the instrument as Illumina HiSeq 4000. TCRdb redid the processing of the public reads, applying fastp at Q25 and MiXCR, and retained in-frame beta chains. The sample data list about 39,000 clones, and approximately 20% of these were observed just once. Jointly, the top ten make up approximately 20% of the sample. The sequencing input was blood. All receptors come from a female donor with papillary thyroid cancer or a benign thyroid nodule (not recorded which). Some clones in this sample may be carry-over from other donors' samples.

This clone appeared many times. Given a much more abundant clone one base away, this may be a read error. Within the sample, other DNA sequences also encode this same CDR3. The V call is TRBV5-5, the J call TRBJ2-1; no definite D call. V lost 0 bases, J lost 9 bases, and 4 bases lay in between. Per the germline V gene, CDR1 is SGHKS and CDR2 is YYEKEE (reference sequence). The CDR3 runs 11 residues. The CDR3 sequence is CASSLEGEQFF. CDR3 bases: TGTGCCAGCAGCTTGGAGGGTGAGCAGTTCTTC.

The genes are TRBV20-1 and TRBJ2-2; a weak D match, TRBD2 (5 bases). There are 16 residues in the CDR3. V was cut by 3 bases and J by 4 bases, with 18 bases left in between. Germline CDR1 DFQATT, CDR2 SNEGSKA (reference sequence). Here the CDR3 reads CSARNRGQSATGELFF. The CDR3 DNA reads TGCAGTGCTAGGAACCGAGGGCAATCAGCCACCGGGGAGCTGTTTTTT.

This clone has more than one count but fewer than ten. The sample carries other DNA sequences with the same CDR3. The V and J genes are TRBV18 and TRBJ2-5; D possibly matches TRBD1 or TRBD2 (5 bases each). Trimming cost V 6 bases and J 4 bases, with 15 bases left between them. The CDR3 is 14 residues long. The germline CDR1 and CDR2 sequences are KGHSH and LQKENI. In nucleotides, the CDR3 is TGTGCCAGCTCCCTTTCCGGGACGGTAGAGACCCAGTACTTC. Protein: CASSLSGTVETQYF.

This clone was picked up many times. The chain carries TRBV20-1 and TRBJ2-2; the D gene is possibly TRBD2 (6 bases). Deletions cut 0 bases from V and 8 bases from J, with 13 bases between. The CDR3 spans 14 residues. Germline-derived CDR1 and CDR2 are DFQATT and SNEGSKA (reference sequence). CDR3 DNA sequence: TGCAGTGCTAGAGATGGGCTAGCGATGGGGGAGCTGTTTTTT. Amino acid sequence: CSARDGLAMGELFF.

This clone occurred a few times. This sequence joins TRBV6-1 and TRBJ2-7; TRBD1 agrees at 10 bases. V dropped 4 bases and J dropped 5; count of bases not matched to a gene: 8. Germline CDR1 MNHNS, CDR2 SASEGT. This CDR3 comprises 15 residues. CDR3 nucleotide sequence: TGTGCCAGCAGTGTAACAGAGGACAGGGGGAACGAGCAGTACTTC. It yields the protein CASSVTEDRGNEQYF.

The J gene is TRBJ2-3, the V gene TRBV7-6; D gene unclear. Trimming took 5 bases from V and 0 from J, leaving 15 bases between them. CDR1 SGHVS and CDR2 FNYEAQ come from the germline V gene. The CDR3 contains 16 residues. CDR3 sequence reads: CASSPKLDRSTDTQYF. CDR3 DNA sequence: TGTGCCAGCAGCCCTAAGCTCGACCGTAGCACAGATACGCAGTATTTT. The full variable domain, completed using reference TRBV7-6 and TRBJ2-3, is GAGVSQSPRYKVTKRGQDVALRCDPISGHVSLYWYRQALGQGPEFLTYFNYEAQQDKSGLPNDRFSAERPEGSISTLTIQRTEQRDSAMYRCASSPKLDRSTDTQYFGPGTRLTVL.

This clone was seen many times. The chain carries TRBV4-1 and TRBJ2-1; tentatively, D is TRBD1 or TRBD2 (6 bases each). The CDR3 totals 18 residues. CDR1 and CDR2 from the germline V gene are MGHRA and YSYEKL. Trimming cost V 1 base and J 7 bases, with 23 bases left between them. CDR3 sequence reads: CASSQGGSGARRGNEQFF. For the CDR3, the DNA is TGCGCCAGCAGCCAAGGGGGATCGGGAGCTAGAAGGGGGAATGAGCAGTTCTTC.

In its sample, this clone was seen many times. The V and J genes are TRBV20-1 and TRBJ1-1; D is unresolved. The V gene lost 3 bases and the J gene lost 1 base, with 15 bases spanning the gap. Germline V gives CDR1 DFQATT, CDR2 SNEGSKA (reference sequence). The CDR3 consists of 15 residues. Written as DNA, the CDR3 is TGCAGTGCTAGTGTGGCGTCCCTTGGGAACACTGAAGCTTTCTTT. Its protein product is CSASVASLGNTEAFF.

This clone was seen at least ten times. The J gene is TRBJ1-4, the V gene TRBV6-1; tentatively, D is TRBD1 (5 bases). Trimming removed 7 bases at V and 0 bases at J, with 9 bases between. The CDR3 length is 14 residues. From germline, CDR1 is MNHNS and CDR2 SASEGT. The CDR3 DNA is TGTGCCAGCATGCTGACAGCAACTAATGAAAAACTGTTTTTT. Translated, it gives CASMLTATNEKLFF.

This clone was recorded at least ten times. The V and J genes are TRBV6-1 and TRBJ2-1, with D tentatively TRBD1 or TRBD2 (5 bases each). This CDR3 comprises 18 residues. Trimming took 6 bases from V and 8 from J, leaving 29 bases between them. Germline V gene sequence: CDR1 MNHNS, CDR2 SASEGT. The CDR3 sequence: CASREGKAGFTGSYEQFF. In DNA, the CDR3 is TGTGCCAGCAGAGAGGGGAAGGCGGGTTTTACGGGCTCCTATGAGCAGTTCTTC.

This clone occurred a few times. A much bigger clone sits one base away, suggesting this may be a read error. The J gene is TRBJ2-2, the V gene TRBV10-3, with no clear D. The germline gives CDR1 ENHRY, CDR2 SYGVKD. The CDR3 consists of 16 residues. V was clipped by 6 bases and J by 2 bases, with 16 bases between them. This CDR3 reads CAISDPTPVNTGELFF. CDR3 sequence (DNA): TGTGCCATCAGCGACCCCACCCCGGTAAACACCGGGGAGCTGTTTTTT.

At least ten counts were recorded for this clone. The chain couples TRBV7-3 to TRBJ2-6, with a weak D call TRBD2 (5 bases). This CDR3 region has 16 residues. Germline CDR1 SGHTA, CDR2 FQGTGA. With 5 bases removed from V and 1 base from J, the gap between germline ends came to 12 bases. The CDR3 coding sequence is TGTGCCAGCAGCCCAAGTTCGGGGTCTGGGGCCAACGTCCTGACTTTC. Its protein is CASSPSSGSGANVLTF.

This clone was counted many times. The rearrangement uses TRBV2 and TRBJ2-3; D is possibly TRBD2 (5 bases). CDR1 and CDR2 from the germline V gene are SNHLY and FYNNEI. The CDR3 extends over 14 amino acids. The V gene lost 6 bases and the J gene lost 1 base, with 11 bases spanning the gap. In nucleotides, the CDR3 is TGTGCCAGCAGGGACTCCTCGGGCACAGATACGCAGTATTTT. Encoded protein: CASRDSSGTDTQYF.

The table lists this clone with many counts. An end of the junction does not agree with germline; a read error may underlie this. The CDR3 sequence: CSVEGNEQFF. CDR3 DNA: TGCAGCGTAGAAGGCAATGAGCAGTTCTTC. This sequence joins TRBV29-1 and TRBJ2-1; D uncertain. Germline-derived CDR1 and CDR2 are SQVTM and ANQGSEA. This CDR3 comprises 10 residues.